Listed below are T cell receptor beta chains from one sample, sequenced in a study of cytomegalovirus exposure and HLA in healthy donors. Profiled with immunoSEQ multiplex PCR; TCRdb holds only in-frame clones, not every one. Of around 100,000 clones in the sample, approximately 80% were seen once. The sequenced material came from PBMCs. These receptors were obtained from a female donor in good health and CMV-seropositive. Both conserved end residues are part of each CDR3. A D gene is named only where the DNA matches it firmly. Not every row has a clone size; where given, it reads once, few, many or a size class.

J gene,clone size,CDR3 length,V gene,D gene,CDR3 DNA,CDR3 protein
TRBJ1-2,NA,17,TRBV27,TRBD1,TGTGCCAGCAGTTTATCGAGTTTTGAGGGGGCGGTGGATGGCTACACCTTC,CASSLSSFEGAVDGYTF
TRBJ2-7,NA,13,TRBV27,TRBD1,TGTGCCAGCAGTTCCCGCACAGGGGGCGAGCAGTACTTC,CASSSRTGGEQYF
TRBJ2-1,NA,13,TRBV7-3,TRBD1,TGTGCCAGCAGCTTAAACAGGGGAGATGAGCAGTTCTTC,CASSLNRGDEQFF
TRBJ1-1,few,17,TRBV28,NA,TGTGCCAGCAGTCCCCCCTGGGGGCTCAAGGGGAACACTGAAGCTTTCTTT,CASSPPWGLKGNTEAFF
TRBJ2-7,NA,16,TRBV7-2,TRBD2,TGTGCCAGCAGCCCCGGTGGTAGCGGGGTTACCTACGAGCAGTACTTC,CASSPGGSGVTYEQYF
TRBJ1-1,NA,14,TRBV5-1,TRBD1,TGCGCCAGCAGCTTAAACCAGGGGGTCACTGAAGCTTTCTTT,CASSLNQGVTEAFF
TRBJ2-5,NA,18,TRBV7-2,TRBD2,TGTGCCAGCAGCTTGCGGCCGGCTAAGCGGGGGTTCCAAGAGACCCAGTACTTC,CASSLRPAKRGFQETQYF
TRBJ1-2,NA,14,TRBV29-1,TRBD1,TGCAGCGTTGCGGAAGGACAGGGGAACTATGGCTACACCTTC,CSVAEGQGNYGYTF
TRBJ2-5,few,16,TRBV4-2,TRBD2,TGTGCCAGCAGCCAAAATCTAGCGGCCCTCCAAGAGACCCAGTACTTC,CASSQNLAALQETQYF
TRBJ2-1,NA,15,TRBV6-5,TRBD2,TGTGCCAGCGGGGGGCGGGGGGTTTCCTACAATGAGCAGCTCTTC,CASGGRGVSYNEQLF
TRBJ1-6,NA,15,TRBV30,NA,TGTGCCTGTAAAGGAAAAAGGACTTCTAATTCACCCCTCCACTTT,CACKGKRTSNSPLHF
TRBJ1-5,NA,16,TRBV7-8,NA,TGTGCCAGCAGCTTAGATGGCAGGCCTCGTAATCAGCCCCAGCATTTT,CASSLDGRPRNQPQHF
TRBJ2-1,NA,15,TRBV30,TRBD2,TGTGCCTGGAGTGGAGGACTAGCGGATTACAATGAGCAGTTCTTC,CAWSGGLADYNEQFF